Only one count was recorded for the clone carrying this T cell receptor (beta chain). The data stem from a study of cytomegalovirus exposure and HLA in healthy donors. CDR1 and CDR2 (germline): SGHNT, YYREEE (reference sequence). J lost 8 bases, V lost 0 bases, and 4 bases had no gene match. The CDR3 consists of 15 residues. PCR used 60 Vbeta primers and 13 Jbeta primers. Using immunoSEQ multiplex PCR, the repertoire was profiled, and TCRdb retains in-frame clones only, with some absent. Counted here are some 170,000 clones, about 80% occurring once; the ten biggest clones make up 4% to 5%. This receptor was identified in a young man in good health and CMV-seronegative. The sample comprised PBMCs. This chain connects TRBV5-4 to TRBJ1-4; TRBD1 aligns across 10 bases. The CDR3 DNA sequence: TGTGCCAGCAGCTTGGCGGGACAGGGGATGGAAAAACTGTTTTTT. This gives the protein CASSLAGQGMEKLFF. Full variable domain (outside the CDR3, taken from reference TRBV5-4 and TRBJ1-4): ETGVTQSPTHLIKTRGQQVTLRCSSQSGHNTVSWYQQALGQGPQFIFQYYREEENGRGNFPPRFSGLQFPNYSSELNVNALELDDSALYLCASSLAGQGMEKLFFGSGTQLSVL.